Described below is a single TCR beta chain sequence and its context. Its matching antigen is unknown. This entry is derived from a study of human versus mouse CDR3 diversity and MHC coevolution. Clones were sequenced by immunoSEQ multiplex PCR, and TCRdb holds only the in-frame ones, with some missing. The repertoire holds about 81,000 clones, about 93% seen once, with around 1.3% in the top ten. Sorting isolated naive CD4 T cells lacking CD45RO and expressing CD62L. Study-wide results and limits: In humans, T-cell selection involved several MHC II alleles.

The sequenced material came from naive CD4+ T cells from blood. Subset defined: CD45RO-negative CD62L-positive naive CD4 T cells. The clonotype originates from a person aged 30-69 years in good health.

Written as DNA, the CDR3 is TGCAGCGCCCCTGGGGCAGGGTCCACAGATACGCAGTATTTT. It translates to CSAPGAGSTDTQYF. V is TRBV29-1 and J is TRBJ2-3, with D perhaps matching TRBD1 (5 bases). CDR3 length: 14 amino acids. Germline V gene data show CDR1 as SQVTM and CDR2 as ANQGSEA. V shed 7 bases and J shed 2 bases, with 16 bases lying between them.